Listed below are T cell receptor beta chains from one sample, sequenced in a study of OX40 agonist ivuxolimab in advanced cancers. Produced via immunoSEQ multiplex PCR; TCRdb's table is partial and in-frame only. The repertoire holds 15,000 to 20,000 clones, with approximately 77% as singletons. Sequences were derived from CD4+ or CD8+ T cells sorted from blood, sampled in a trial of the OX40 agonist ivuxolimab. Every receptor here comes from an adult with an advanced solid tumor such as melanoma, head and neck, liver or kidney cancer. CDR3s include the opening cysteine and the closing phenylalanine or tryptophan. The D gene is left open where the match is weak. Some rows mark clone size as missing; the rest say once, few, many or name a class of expanded clone.

j_call clone_size v_call d_call cdr3_nt cdr3_aa
TRBJ2-7 NA TRBV4-3 TRBD2 TGCGCCAGCAGCCAAGATCCCCAGCGGGGGGTTTACGAGCAGTACTTC CASSQDPQRGVYEQYF
TRBJ2-7 NA TRBV7-6 NA TGTGCCAGCAGCTTTTTTCCAACGCCTTCCTACGAGCAGTACTTC CASSFFPTPSYEQYF
TRBJ2-7 few TRBV28 NA TGTGCCAGCAGTTTCGGGACGTCCGAGCAGTACTTC CASSFGTSEQYF
TRBJ2-7 NA TRBV27 NA TGTGCCAGCAGTTTGGGGGCTCCCTACGAGCAGTACTTC CASSLGAPYEQYF
TRBJ2-7 NA TRBV30 NA TGTGCCTGGAGTAGACGACTGCCCCCCTACGAGCAGTACTTC CAWSRRLPPYEQYF
TRBJ2-7 many TRBV19 TRBD2 TGTGCCAGTAGTATAACTAGCGGGGCCTACGAGCAGTACTTC CASSITSGAYEQYF
TRBJ2-7 medium-sized TRBV4-1 NA TGCGCCAGCAGCCAAACAGGGAACGAGCAGTACTTC CASSQTGNEQYF
TRBJ2-1 NA TRBV28 NA TGTGCCAGCAAGTTTCCGGGCAATGAGCAGTTCTTC CASKFPGNEQFF
TRBJ2-2 NA TRBV19 NA TGTGCCAGTCAGAGGACACCGAACACCGGGGAGCTGTTTTTT CASQRTPNTGELFF
TRBJ2-1 NA TRBV11-2 TRBD2 TGTGCCAGCAGCTTAGGGACTAGATGGCCCTCCAATGAGCAGTTCTTC CASSLGTRWPSNEQFF
TRBJ2-7 NA TRBV5-8 TRBD1 TGTGCCAGTGAGGAGCTCCTCCAATTAGGGGGCGAGGCCTACGAGCAGTACTTC CASEELLQLGGEAYEQYF
TRBJ1-5 NA TRBV11-3 NA TGTGCCAGCAGCGCACCCGGTGGGCCCCAGCATTTT CASSAPGGPQHF
TRBJ2-3 few TRBV5-4 TRBD1 TGTGCCAGCAGCGGGACAGGGCGGAGCACAGATACGCAGTATTTT CASSGTGRSTDTQYF
TRBJ2-2 NA TRBV6-4 NA TGTGCGCCCCGGAGGGGGCACACCGGGGAGCTGTTTTTT CAPRRGHTGELFF
TRBJ1-1 NA TRBV10-3 NA TGTGCCATCAGTGAATTGGGAAACACTGAAGCTTTCTTT CAISELGNTEAFF
TRBJ1-2 NA TRBV7-9 NA TGTGCCAGCAGCTCGACAGAATCAAATAACTATGGCTACACCTTC CASSSTESNNYGYTF
TRBJ2-7 NA TRBV28 TRBD2 TGTGCCAGCAGTTTCTCAACTAGCGGGGGGGACGAGCAGTACTTC CASSFSTSGGDEQYF
TRBJ2-4 NA TRBV13 NA TGTGCCAGCAGCTTAGGGTTTGGCACCAACAAAAACATTCAGTACTTC CASSLGFGTNKNIQYF
TRBJ2-5 NA TRBV10-3 NA TGTGCCATCAGGAGAACAGGTGTCCAAGAGACCCAGTACTTC CAIRRTGVQETQYF
TRBJ2-4 NA TRBV28 NA TGTGCCAGCAGTTCGCGGCAGGCTGAAAACATTCAGTACTTC CASSSRQAENIQYF
TRBJ2-7 NA TRBV7-9 NA TGTGCCAGCAGCTTAAATATAGGCGGTTCCTACGAGCAGTACTTC CASSLNIGGSYEQYF
TRBJ1-6 few TRBV4-1 NA TGCGCCAGCAGCCAAGCCGGCCCTCGAAATAATTCACCCCTCCACTTT CASSQAGPRNNSPLHF
TRBJ2-3 NA TRBV4-1 NA TGCGCCAGCAGACAGAAAACCGAAGATACGCAGTATTTT CASRQKTEDTQYF
TRBJ1-1 NA TRBV6-6 NA TGTGCCAGCACCATCAGGGAGGAAGGCACTGAAGCTTTCTTT CASTIREEGTEAFF
TRBJ1-6 NA TRBV2 NA TGTGCCAGCAGTGTTGATTCCGCGGCTCCCTTCGGAAATTCACCCCTCCACTTT CASSVDSAAPFGNSPLHF
TRBJ1-6 NA TRBV15 TRBD1 TGTGCCACCAGCAGAGATGTGGACAGGGATGTCTATAATTCACCCCTCCACTTT CATSRDVDRDVYNSPLHF
TRBJ2-1 NA TRBV27 TRBD1 TGTGCCAGCAGCGGACCGGGACAGGGACGCAATGAGCAGTTCTTC CASSGPGQGRNEQFF
TRBJ1-5 many TRBV7-8 NA TGTGCCAGCAGCTTAGCGGAGGAGCGGGTTCAGCCCCAGCATTTT CASSLAEERVQPQHF
TRBJ2-1 few TRBV7-3 TRBD2 TGTGCCAGCAGCTTACGTCCTAGCGGGGAAGGGGATGAGCAGTTCTTC CASSLRPSGEGDEQFF
TRBJ2-1 NA TRBV6-1 NA TGTGCCAGCAGTTTTGACAACTACGTCCCCGATGAGCAGTTCTTC CASSFDNYVPDEQFF
TRBJ2-6 NA TRBV7-6 NA TGTGCCAGCAGCTCGGACACTTACCTCTCTGGGGCCAACGTCCTGACTTTC CASSSDTYLSGANVLTF
TRBJ2-2 NA TRBV7-9 NA TGTGCCAGCAGCGATCCCTCGAACACCGGGGAGCTGTTTTTT CASSDPSNTGELFF
TRBJ2-2 once TRBV6-1 NA TGTGCCAGCAGTGAGTGGATGGTGGGGCCAGGACGGGGCACCGGGGAGCTGTTTTTT CASSEWMVGPGRGTGELFF
TRBJ1-2 NA TRBV5-5 NA TGTGCCAGCAGCCCTGGAGCCAACTCCCTCTATGGCTACACCTTC CASSPGANSLYGYTF
TRBJ2-1 NA TRBV27 NA TGTGCCAGCACTGATGGGACTTCCTACAATGAGCAGTTCTTC CASTDGTSYNEQFF
TRBJ1-2 medium-sized TRBV9 TRBD1 TGTGCCAGCAGCCCCTACCGGGACAGGGGACACACCTTC CASSPYRDRGHTF
TRBJ2-3 NA TRBV13 TRBD2 TGTGCCAGCAGCTTAGCGGGGGGGCCCGAGGTAGGAGATACGCAGTATTTT CASSLAGGPEVGDTQYF
TRBJ2-1 NA TRBV11-2 TRBD2 TGTGCCAGCAGCTTAGCCTTTAGCGGGACTTACAATGAGCAGTTCTTC CASSLAFSGTYNEQFF
TRBJ2-7 medium-sized TRBV11-2 TRBD1 TGTGCCAGCAGCCCTGCGGGGACAGGTGGTTGGGAGCAGTACTTC CASSPAGTGGWEQYF
TRBJ2-1 few TRBV19 NA TGTGCCAGTAGTATGGCGAGTGGTTCCGGGGAGCAGTTCTTC CASSMASGSGEQFF
TRBJ1-4 NA TRBV28 NA TGTGCCAGCAGTTTACCGGCAGCCTCTAATGAAAAACTGTTTTTT CASSLPAASNEKLFF
TRBJ2-1 NA TRBV7-3 TRBD2 TGTGCCAGCAGTTCAAACCCCGGGACTACGGGTACGGATGAGCAGTTCTTC CASSSNPGTTGTDEQFF
TRBJ2-7 once TRBV11-2 NA TGTGCCAGCAGCGTAGTCGGAGCCAGGGGAGAGCAGTACTTC CASSVVGARGEQYF
TRBJ1-2 NA TRBV9 TRBD1 TGTGCCAGCAGCGTAGCAGGGGGAGGTGACTATGGCTACACCTTC CASSVAGGGDYGYTF
TRBJ2-7 NA TRBV29-1 TRBD2 TGCAGCGTTGAAATTGCGGGGGATAGCTCCTACGAGCAGTACTTC CSVEIAGDSSYEQYF